This TCR beta chain came from a study of cytotoxic CD8 clonotypes in ibrutinib-treated CLL. Germline loops: CDR1 MNHNS, CDR2 SASEGT. This CDR3 spans 12 amino acids. Deletions cut 6 bases from V and 5 bases from J, with 9 bases between. TCRdb keeps only in-frame clones here, not all; method: immunoSEQ multiplex PCR. The sample consists of 15,000 to 20,000 clones, 68% of them appearing once. The source was PBMCs, collected before ibrutinib treatment. This clonotype was obtained from a human donor with chronic lymphocytic leukemia. The chain joins TRBV6-1 to TRBJ2-3; no definite D call. The CDR3 is CASSAHVDTQYF. DNA of the CDR3: TGTGCCAGCAGCGCCCACGTAGATACGCAGTATTTT.